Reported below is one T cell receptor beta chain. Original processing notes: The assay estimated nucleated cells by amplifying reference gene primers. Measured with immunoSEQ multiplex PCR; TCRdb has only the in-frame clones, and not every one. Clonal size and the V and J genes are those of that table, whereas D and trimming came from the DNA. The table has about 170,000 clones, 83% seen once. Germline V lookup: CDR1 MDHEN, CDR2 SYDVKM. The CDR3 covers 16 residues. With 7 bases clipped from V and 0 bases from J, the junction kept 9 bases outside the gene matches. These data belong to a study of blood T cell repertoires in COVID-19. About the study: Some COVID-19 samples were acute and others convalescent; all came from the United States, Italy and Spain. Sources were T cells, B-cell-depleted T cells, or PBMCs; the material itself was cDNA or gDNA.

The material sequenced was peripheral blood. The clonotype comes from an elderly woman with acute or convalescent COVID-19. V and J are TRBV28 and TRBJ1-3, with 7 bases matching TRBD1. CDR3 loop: CASTSGQAHSGNTIYF. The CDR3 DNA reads TGTGCCAGCACCTCCGGACAGGCCCACTCTGGAAACACCATATATTTT.